One sample yielded the 16 T cell receptor beta chains listed below, sequenced in a study of metastatic and nonmetastatic thyroid tumors. TCRdb redid the clone calls on the PCR reads using MiXCR. The sample shows 20,000 or so clones, more than 15% of them seen only once. No treatment had been given to any patient before thyroid surgery. Sequencing used tumor tissue. These receptors all come from a female donor with papillary thyroid cancer or a benign thyroid nodule (not recorded which). Some clones in this sample may be carry-over from other donors' samples.

This clone was counted ten times or more. The chain joins TRBV2 to TRBJ1-6, with D possibly matching TRBD1 (6 bases). V lost 4 bases to trimming and J lost 10 bases, with 17 bases between them. The germline V gene has CDR1 SNHLY and CDR2 FYNNEI. The CDR3 spans 15 residues. Here the CDR3 reads CASSAQSGQTSPLHF. The CDR3 bases are TGTGCCAGCAGTGCTCAATCGGGACAAACATCACCCCTCCACTTT.

The chain employs TRBV2 and TRBJ2-5, with 9 positions matching TRBD1. With 4 bases clipped from V and 5 bases from J, the junction kept 17 bases outside the gene matches. This CDR3 is built from 18 residues. The germline V gene has CDR1 SNHLY and CDR2 FYNNEI. CDR3 residues: CASSVCVWGQGDWETQYF. In DNA form, the CDR3 reads TGTGCCAGCAGTGTATGTGTTTGGGGACAGGGAGATTGGGAGACCCAGTACTTC.

In this sample, this clone turned up many times. The J gene is TRBJ2-1, the V gene TRBV7-6; 7 nucleotides agree with TRBD2. The V gene end was trimmed by 4 bases and the J gene end by 0 bases; junction bases not matched to a gene: 9. Germline loops: CDR1 SGHVS, CDR2 FNYEAQ. This CDR3 is 17 amino acids long. CDR3 nucleotide sequence: TGTGCCAGCAGCTCCGGCGGCCTAGCGGCCTCCTACAATGAGCAGTTCTTC. The encoded protein is CASSSGGLAASYNEQFF. The variable domain in full, with the rest retrieved from reference TRBV7-6 and TRBJ2-1, is GAGVSQSPRYKVTKRGQDVALRCDPISGHVSLYWYRQALGQGPEFLTYFNYEAQQDKSGLPNDRFSAERPEGSISTLTIQRTEQRDSAMYRCASSSGGLAASYNEQFFGPGTRLTVL.

This clone was seen at least ten times. The chain carries TRBV30 and TRBJ1-4; perhaps TRBD1 as D (5 bases). Deletions cut 0 bases from V and 0 bases from J, with 20 bases between. The CDR3 runs to 19 residues. From germline, CDR1 is GTSNPN and CDR2 SVGIG (reference sequence). The CDR3 here is CAWSVRLRGSWTTNEKLFF. The CDR3, as DNA: TGTGCCTGGAGTGTAAGGTTGCGGGGGAGCTGGACAACTAATGAAAAACTGTTTTTT.

This clone showed up many times. The J gene is TRBJ2-1, the V gene TRBV7-9; no clear D. Trimming cost V 1 base and J 6 bases, with 7 bases left between them. This CDR3 is 13 amino acids long. CDR1 is SEHNR, CDR2 FQNEAQ, per germline (reference sequence). CDR3: CASSLELTNEQFF. In DNA form, the CDR3 reads TGTGCCAGCAGCTTAGAACTAACCAATGAGCAGTTCTTC.

This clone was counted at least ten times. The chain couples TRBV4-1 to TRBJ2-7, with 8 bases aligning to TRBD2. From germline, CDR1 is MGHRA and CDR2 YSYEKL. V shed 1 base, J shed 1 base, and the junction held 6 bases outside the gene matches. The CDR3 has 16 residues. The CDR3 reads CASSQGLQRESYEQYF. The DNA of the CDR3 is TGCGCCAGCAGCCAAGGACTGCAGCGGGAGTCCTACGAGCAGTACTTC.

This clone was counted ten times or more. The chain is built from TRBV5-6 and TRBJ2-7, with D perhaps matching TRBD2 (7 bases). V lost 7 bases and J 4 bases, leaving 24 bases between the germline ends. CDR3 size: 16 residues. Germline CDR1 reads SGHDT; CDR2 reads YYEEEE. The DNA of the CDR3 is TGTGCCAGCGGCGGGGGACCCAGGGGCTCCCTATACGAGCAGTACTTC. Amino acid sequence: CASGGGPRGSLYEQYF.

Many counts were recorded for this clone. V usage is TRBV11-3 and J usage is TRBJ1-1; a possible D gene is TRBD1 (6 bases). Germline CDR1 and CDR2: SGHNT and YENEEA. The CDR3 sequence is 15 residues long. V was cut by 5 bases and J by 1 base, with 14 bases left in between. This CDR3 is CASSQSGQPNTEAFF. In DNA form, the CDR3 reads TGTGCCAGCAGCCAGTCTGGACAGCCGAACACTGAAGCTTTCTTT.

This clone has ten or more counts. The V gene is TRBV6-1, the J gene TRBJ2-1, with 10 bases that match TRBD1. This CDR3 is built from 14 residues. Trimming cost V 8 bases and J 4 bases; bases outside gene matches: 5. Germline assignment: CDR1 MNHNS and CDR2 SASEGT. The CDR3 reads CASSGQGHYNEQFF. CDR3 DNA: TGTGCCAGCTCGGGACAGGGGCATTACAATGAGCAGTTCTTC.

This clone was seen ten or more times. A read error may explain this, as a much larger clone is one base away. Different DNA sequences within this sample yield the same CDR3. The rearrangement uses TRBV6-1 and TRBJ2-3; D not resolved. Per the germline V gene, CDR1 is MNHNS and CDR2 is SASEGT. This CDR3 comprises 10 residues. The CDR3 DNA reads as TGTGCCAGCAGACCAGATACCCAGTATTTT. It translates to CASRPDTQYF.

This chain links TRBV28 with TRBJ2-5; D unclear. V lost 8 bases to trimming and J lost 5 bases, with 9 bases between them. CDR3 size: 11 residues. CDR1 and CDR2 from the germline V gene are MDHEN and SYDVKM. CDR3 nucleotides: TGTGCCAGCTCCACTCGGGAGACCCAGTACTTC. Protein sequence: CASSTRETQYF. Complete variable domain (other parts from reference TRBV28 and TRBJ2-5): DVKVTQSSRYLVKRTGEKVFLECVQDMDHENMFWYRQDPGLGLRLIYFSYDVKMKEKGDIPEGYSVSREKKERFSLILESASTNQTSMYLCASSTRETQYFGPGTRLLVL.

By sample fraction, this clone is medium-sized. The J gene is TRBJ1-2, the V gene TRBV19, with D unresolved. The CDR3 runs to 9 residues. Germline loops: CDR1 LNHDA, CDR2 SQIVND (reference sequence). V lost 6 bases, J lost 8 bases, and 4 bases lay in between. CDR3: CASRGGYTF. CDR3 in DNA: TGTGCCAGTAGGGGAGGCTACACCTTC.

The chain joins TRBV12-3 or TRBV12-4 to TRBJ2-1; 10 bases match TRBD2. The CDR3 consists of 14 residues. Trimming cost V 3 bases and J 8 bases; bases outside gene matches: 4. In nucleotides, the CDR3 is TGTGCCAGCAGTTTTACTAGCGGGGTCGATGAGCAGTTCTTC. It yields the protein CASSFTSGVDEQFF.

This clone was recorded many times. This chain uses TRBV13 with TRBJ1-1; 10 positions match TRBD1. The germline CDR1 and CDR2 sequences are PRHDT and FYEKMQ (reference sequence). V lost 5 bases and J lost 8; bases outside the gene matches: 5. CDR3 size: 13 residues. The CDR3 is CASSHGDRGEAFF. Here the CDR3 DNA reads TGTGCCAGCAGCCACGGGGACAGGGGAGAAGCTTTCTTT.

This clone qualifies as medium-sized. The chain combines TRBV28 with TRBJ1-2, with no clear D. CDR3 length: 12 residues. Germline lookup yields CDR1 MDHEN and CDR2 SYDVKM. Trimming took off 5 bases at V and 7 bases at J, with 11 bases between the two ends. CDR3 DNA: TGTGCCAGCAGTCTACAAAAGCTTGGCTACACCTTC. This codes for CASSLQKLGYTF.

This clone occurred many times. The chain combines TRBV14 with TRBJ2-7, with 7 nucleotides matching TRBD1. J gave up 4 bases and V 4 bases, and 7 bases lay outside the gene matches. The germline gives CDR1 SGHDN, CDR2 FVKESK. The CDR3 loop spans 14 amino acids. The CDR3 here is CASSLSRGYYEQYF. The CDR3, as DNA: TGTGCCAGCAGCCTGAGCAGGGGGTATTACGAGCAGTACTTC.